These 5 T cell receptor beta chains were all obtained from the same sample, sequenced in a study of molecular identifiers for immune sequencing clone quantification. TCRdb called the PCR reads again in MiXCR, with one record for every CDR3 protein. Altogether some 590,000 distinct CDR3 sequences are present, around 25% being singletons, with the ten largest covering 0.7% to 0.95%. What was sequenced was naive CD8+ T cells from blood, with Jurkat cell RNA spiked in. As to subset: FACS-sorted CD8+CD4-CCR7+CD45RA+ naive T cells. The source is a human donor in good health. Some libraries in this study had Jurkat cell RNA spiked in.

Concerning this clonotype itself: This may come from a read error, since a much larger clone is one base off. The chain recombines TRBV9 with TRBJ2-5; D call uncertain. The germline gives CDR1 SGDLS, CDR2 YYNGEE. There are 14 residues in the CDR3. The CDR3 protein is CASSAPRSEETLYF. As DNA, the CDR3 is TGTGCCAGCAGCGCCCCCCGGTCAGAAGAGACCCTGTACTTC.

For this clonotype: A clone one base away is much larger, so this may be a read error. The rearrangement joins TRBV20-1 to TRBJ1-5, with a tentative D call TRBD1 (5 bases). Per the germline V gene, CDR1 is DFQATT and CDR2 is SNEGSKA (reference sequence). Trimming left V 2 bases short and J 4 bases short, with 18 bases between. CDR3 length: 16 residues. The CDR3 DNA reads as TGCAGTGCTAGAAATCATGGGCAGGACATTAATCAGCCCCAGCATTTT. This encodes CSARNHGQDINQPQHF.

The chain employs TRBV12-3 or TRBV12-4 and TRBJ1-1, with a weak D call TRBD1 (5 bases). The CDR3 has 14 residues. The V and J ends lost 6 bases and 3 bases respectively, with 14 bases between them. The CDR3 spells CASSTAGLYTEAFF. The CDR3 DNA reads TGTGCCAGCAGCACCGCGGGACTGTACACTGAAGCTTTCTTT.

The rearrangement joins TRBV30 to TRBJ2-1, with TRBD2 matching 16 bases. CDR1 and CDR2 (germline): GTSNPN, SVGIG (reference sequence). V lost 1 base, J lost 10 bases, and 10 bases stayed unmatched. The CDR3 is 17 residues long. The CDR3 sequence is CAWSGPGLAGGPWEQFF. CDR3 sequence (DNA): TGTGCCTGGAGTGGACCGGGACTAGCGGGAGGGCCGTGGGAGCAGTTCTTC.

V and J are TRBV4-1 and TRBJ2-3; no definite D call. This CDR3 comprises 16 residues. CDR1 MGHRA and CDR2 YSYEKL come from the germline V gene. The germline V and J ends were trimmed by 1 base and 4 bases, with 15 bases remaining between them. The CDR3 coding sequence is TGCGCCAGCAGCCAAGGTCCAGCCTATTATGCAGATACGCAGTATTTT. It is translated as CASSQGPAYYADTQYF.